A selection of T cell receptor beta chains follows, all from one sample in a study of blood T cell repertoires in COVID-19. The method was immunoSEQ multiplex PCR; TCRdb's version includes in-frame clones alone and lacks a portion of them. The data hold around 99,000 clones, with approximately 90% observed a single time. The specimen sequenced was peripheral blood. The receptors come from a human donor in a cohort sampled during active COVID-19. The CDR3 runs from the conserved cysteine through the conserved F or W. A D gene is named only where the DNA matches it firmly. The size entry is marked missing in some rows and otherwise reads once, few, many or a size class.

V gene	clone size	D gene	J gene	CDR3 DNA	CDR3 protein
TRBV9	-	-	TRBJ1-1	TGTGCCAGCAGCGTAGTGGGAGTGAACACTGAAGCTTTCTTT	CASSVVGVNTEAFF
TRBV7-9	-	-	TRBJ2-1	TGTGCCAGCAGCTTGTATGGGGGCGCACGTAATGAGCAGTTCTTC	CASSLYGGARNEQFF
TRBV5-6	few	TRBD1	TRBJ1-2	TGTGCCAGCAGCTTGGGGGACAGGGGGTATGGCTACACCTTC	CASSLGDRGYGYTF
TRBV9	-	TRBD2	TRBJ2-1	TGTGCCAGCAATCCGGGGGGGCATGAGCAGTTCTTC	CASNPGGHEQFF
TRBV11-2	-	TRBD1	TRBJ2-1	TGTGCCAGCAGCGCGTTGAGGGACAGGGTGGGGTACAATGAGCAGTTCTTC	CASSALRDRVGYNEQFF
TRBV6-4	few	-	TRBJ2-6	TGTGCCAGCAGTGCGGATGGGGGCGCTGGGGCCAACGTCCTGACTTTC	CASSADGGAGANVLTF
TRBV27	-	TRBD2	TRBJ2-1	TGTGCCAGCAGTTTATTAACCCTTACTAGCGGGAGCTCGAATGAGCAGTTCTTC	CASSLLTLTSGSSNEQFF
TRBV28	-	TRBD1	TRBJ2-6	TGTGCCAGCAGTGCCTACGCCGGACAGGCAACCTCTGGGGCCAACGTCCTGACTTTC	CASSAYAGQATSGANVLTF
TRBV5-1	-	-	TRBJ2-7	TGCGCCAGCAGCCCGCGGGGCGCTTTCTCCGAGCAGTACTTC	CASSPRGAFSEQYF
TRBV4-2	-	-	TRBJ2-2	TGTGCCAGCAGCCAAGCAGGGAACACCGGGGAGCTGTTTTTT	CASSQAGNTGELFF
TRBV9	-	TRBD2	TRBJ2-2	TGTGCCAGCAGCGTAGGGCTAGCGGGAAACACCGGGGAGCTGTTTTTT	CASSVGLAGNTGELFF
TRBV10-3	-	TRBD2	TRBJ2-3	TGTGCCATCAGTGATCTAGCGGGGGAGGAAGATACGCAGTATTTT	CAISDLAGEEDTQYF
TRBV5-4	-	-	TRBJ2-2	TGTGCCAGCAGGTTGACAGGGAACACCGGGGAGCTGTTTTTT	CASRLTGNTGELFF
TRBV2	-	TRBD1	TRBJ1-1	TGTGCCAGCAGTGACCACAGGGGACGAAACACTGAAGCTTTCTTT	CASSDHRGRNTEAFF
TRBV27	-	TRBD1	TRBJ1-2	TGTGCCAGCAGTTTATCGAGAGGGGGCGCCTATGGCTACACCTTC	CASSLSRGGAYGYTF
TRBV15	-	-	TRBJ2-3	TGTGCCACCAGCAGAGAGGGCGTAGGTACGCAGTATTTT	CATSREGVGTQYF
TRBV5-1	-	TRBD2	TRBJ2-1	TGCGCCAGCAGCGATAGACTAGCGGGAATATTTCCGTTCTTC	CASSDRLAGIFPFF
TRBV12-3/TRBV12-4	-	-	TRBJ1-2	TGTGCCAGCAGTTTAAGAGCTAACTATGGCTACACCTTC	CASSLRANYGYTF
TRBV6-5	-	-	TRBJ2-2	TGTGCCAGCAGCGCTGCGGCCCCCGGGGAGCTGTTTTTT	CASSAAAPGELFF
TRBV18	-	-	TRBJ2-1	TGTGCCAGCTCACCGACAGGCGGGCGTGGTGGTGAGCAGTTCTTC	CASSPTGGRGGEQFF